A single sample is the source of the 13 T cell receptor beta chains below, sequenced in a study of cytomegalovirus exposure and HLA in healthy donors. Researchers ran the PCR with 60 Vbeta and 13 Jbeta primers. Sequencing was performed with immunoSEQ multiplex PCR; in TCRdb, only in-frame clones are kept and a portion is missing. The sample has 140,000 to 150,000 clones, over 60% seen once. Sequencing was carried out using PBMCs. The origin of the receptors is a middle-aged woman in good health and CMV-seronegative.

This chain uses TRBV5-4 with TRBJ1-4, with unresolved D. The CDR3 consists of 12 residues. Germline CDR1 reads SGHNT; CDR2 reads YYREEE (reference sequence). Trimming took off 8 bases at V and 8 bases at J, with 13 bases between the two ends. The CDR3, as DNA: TGTGCCAGAGCTGAACCGGGGGAAAAACTGTTTTTT. Protein sequence: CARAEPGEKLFF.

This clone was observed a few times. V is TRBV9 and J is TRBJ1-3; weak D call: TRBD1 (5 bases). V lost 3 bases to trimming and J lost 2 bases, with 12 bases between them. Germline CDR1 SGDLS, CDR2 YYNGEE. This CDR3 region has 15 residues. The chain's CDR3 is CASSGAGGTGNTIYF. DNA for the CDR3: TGTGCCAGCAGCGGGGCCGGGGGAACTGGAAACACCATATATTTT.

The CDR3 DNA sequence: TGTGCCAGCTCACCTAGGACAGGGATTTCTGAAGCTTTCTTT. The encoded protein is CASSPRTGISEAFF. The chain combines TRBV18 with TRBJ1-1, with TRBD1 identical over 8 bases. CDR1 KGHSH and CDR2 LQKENI come from the germline V gene. Losses at the gene ends were 3 bases for V and 6 bases for J; bases not matched to a gene: 6. CDR3 length: 14 residues.

The chain carries TRBV11-2 and TRBJ1-1, with 8 positions matching TRBD1. Per germline, CDR1 SGHAT and CDR2 FQNNGV. With 4 bases clipped from V and 7 bases from J, the junction kept 2 bases outside the gene matches. CDR3 size: 12 residues. Here the CDR3 reads CASSSGQGEAFF. For the CDR3, the DNA is TGTGCCAGCAGCTCAGGACAGGGTGAAGCTTTCTTT.

The V and J genes are TRBV13 and TRBJ1-2, with D unclear. Per the germline V gene, CDR1 is PRHDT and CDR2 is FYEKMQ (reference sequence). Trimming removed 3 bases from V and 9 bases from J, with 29 bases in between. This CDR3 spans 18 amino acids. The CDR3 nucleotides are TGTGCCAGCAGCTTTCCCCGGGAGGGCGAAGACACCTACAAAAGCTACACCTTC. Its translation is CASSFPREGEDTYKSYTF.

As to this clone: Other DNA sequences in this specimen translate into the identical CDR3. V usage is TRBV27 and J usage is TRBJ1-2; 9 nucleotides align to TRBD1. Trimming at V came to 8 bases and at J to 8 bases, leaving 12 bases not matched to a gene. The V gene's germline CDR1 is MNHEY and CDR2 SMNVEV (reference sequence). The CDR3 extends over 14 amino acids. The CDR3 protein is CASVQPGQGLGYTF. CDR3 DNA sequence: TGTGCCAGCGTGCAACCGGGACAGGGTTTGGGCTACACCTTC.

CDR3 nucleotides: TGTGCCAGCAGCTTAGGGCCCACTGAAGCTTTCTTT. It yields the protein CASSLGPTEAFF. The gene calls are TRBV11-3 and TRBJ1-1, with unresolved D. From germline, CDR1 is SGHNT and CDR2 YENEEA. Deletions cut 1 base from V and 4 bases from J, with 4 bases between. The CDR3 covers 12 residues.

The gene calls are TRBV11-2 and TRBJ1-5; 7 nucleotides agree with TRBD1. The CDR3 is 15 residues long. The J segment lost 7 bases and the V segment lost 5 bases, leaving 11 bases of the junction unmatched. From germline, CDR1 is SGHAT and CDR2 FQNNGV. The CDR3 DNA is TGTGCCAGCAGCCAAAGAGGGGGCATGAACCAGCCCCAGCATTTT. Translating it yields CASSQRGGMNQPQHF. The variable domain in full, completed from reference TRBV11-2 and TRBJ1-5, reads EAGVAQSPRYKIIEKRQSVAFWCNPISGHATLYWYQQILGQGPKLLIQFQNNGVVDDSQLPKDRFSAERLKGVDSTLKIQPAKLEDSAVYLCASSQRGGMNQPQHFGDGTRLSIL.

The chain uses TRBV6-1 and TRBJ1-1; D gene unclear. The CDR3 has 15 residues. Trimming removed 1 base at V and 2 bases at J, with 11 bases between. Germline V gene sequence: CDR1 MNHNS, CDR2 SASEGT. This CDR3 is CASSEGWAGNTEAFF. The CDR3 DNA reads as TGTGCCAGCAGTGAAGGTTGGGCGGGTAACACTGAAGCTTTCTTT.

The chain links TRBV15 to TRBJ2-2; 13 bases align to TRBD2. Germline CDR1 and CDR2: LNHNV and YYDKDF (reference sequence). The CDR3 has 19 residues. V gave up 4 bases and J gave up 3 bases; unmatched junction bases: 11. CDR3 nucleotides: TGTGCCACCAGCATACAGGGACTAGCGGGGCCCCTAGACACCGGGGAGCTGTTTTTT. Its translation is CATSIQGLAGPLDTGELFF.

V usage is TRBV11-3 and J usage is TRBJ2-1, with 8 bases that match TRBD2. The CDR3 extends over 14 amino acids. J gave up 9 bases and V 5 bases, and 9 bases lay outside the gene matches. Per germline, CDR1 SGHNT and CDR2 YENEEA. The CDR3, as DNA: TGTGCCAGCAGCCTATCCGGGACTAGTGGTGAGCAGTTCTTC. Translation: CASSLSGTSGEQFF.

This sequence joins TRBV5-8 and TRBJ2-3; TRBD1 might be the D (6 bases). From germline, CDR1 is SGHTS and CDR2 YDEGEE. This CDR3 region has 17 residues. V was trimmed by 4 bases and J by 0 bases, leaving 18 bases between them. In nucleotides, the CDR3 is TGTGCCAGCAGCCGCGGTACAGGGTCCTCTAGCACAGATACGCAGTATTTT. Protein sequence: CASSRGTGSSSTDTQYF.

This chain uses TRBV9 with TRBJ2-5, with 7 bases identical to TRBD2. Per the germline V gene, CDR1 is SGDLS and CDR2 is YYNGEE. The V and J ends lost 4 bases and 0 bases, in that order; junction bases with no gene match: 6. CDR3 length: 15 amino acids. In DNA, the CDR3 is TGTGCCAGCAGCCTGGGAGGGAGGAACCAAGAGACCCAGTACTTC. Amino acid sequence: CASSLGGRNQETQYF.